The 12 T cell receptor beta chains in this list originate from one sample, sequenced in a study of blood T cell repertoires in COVID-19. Generated by immunoSEQ multiplex PCR, the TCRdb table keeps only in-frame clones and is missing some. The table includes about 160,000 clones, around nine tenths detected once. Sequencing was performed on PBMCs or T cells enriched from blood (not recorded which). These receptors all come from a woman between 50 and 59 years old who had recovered from COVID-19.

V and J are TRBV7-9 and TRBJ1-1, with D unresolved. The CDR3 contains 14 residues. The V gene's germline CDR1 is SEHNR and CDR2 FQNEAQ (reference sequence). V lost 1 base and J 1 base, leaving 7 bases between the germline ends. The DNA for the CDR3 is TGTGCCAGCAGCTTAGGGGCGAGGAACACTGAAGCTTTCTTT. This translates into CASSLGARNTEAFF.

CDR3 sequence: CASGGSRGYETQYF. CDR3 coding DNA: TGTGCTAGTGGAGGATCCAGGGGGTACGAGACCCAGTACTTC. V usage is TRBV12-5 and J usage is TRBJ2-5; TRBD1 matches 7 bases. J gave up 5 bases and V 6 bases, and 9 bases lay outside the gene matches. Per germline, CDR1 LGHNT and CDR2 FRNRAP. This CDR3 has 14 amino acids.

The chain carries TRBV28 and TRBJ1-4, with D perhaps matching TRBD1 (5 bases). The CDR3 is made up of 13 amino acids. Germline assignment: CDR1 MDHEN and CDR2 SYDVKM. The V end was cut by 5 bases, the J end by 11 bases, with 15 bases between. The CDR3 region has the DNA TGTGCCAGCAGTCTCAAATTAGGGGTTAAACTGTTTTTT. It specifies CASSLKLGVKLFF.

This CDR3 reads CASRGTLQDTGELFF. The DNA for the CDR3 is TGCGCCAGCAGGGGGACATTGCAGGACACCGGGGAGCTGTTTTTT. The chain carries TRBV5-1 and TRBJ2-2, with D possibly TRBD1 on 6 matching bases. Per germline, CDR1 SGHRS and CDR2 YFSETQ. V was clipped by 5 bases and J by 3 bases, with 14 bases between them. The CDR3 covers 15 residues.

The CDR3 here is CASRREGGTDTQYF. CDR3 nucleotide sequence: TGTGCCAGCCGGAGGGAAGGGGGCACAGATACGCAGTATTTT. The V and J genes are TRBV2 and TRBJ2-3, with D possibly matching TRBD2 (6 bases). Germline V gene lookup returns CDR1 SNHLY and CDR2 FYNNEI. CDR3 length: 14 residues. V was cut by 8 bases and J by 1 base, with 13 bases left in between.

The chain carries TRBV7-8 and TRBJ2-7; 12 bases agree with TRBD2. J gave up 2 bases and V 4 bases, and 3 bases lay outside the gene matches. Germline lookup yields CDR1 SGHVS and CDR2 FQNEAQ. The CDR3 loop spans 15 amino acids. The DNA of the CDR3 is TGTGCCAGCAGCTACGGACTAGCGGGGACCTACGAGCAGTACTTC. The encoded protein is CASSYGLAGTYEQYF. Drawing the rest from reference TRBV7-8 and TRBJ2-7, the complete variable domain is GAGVSQSPRYKVAKRGQDVALRCDPISGHVSLFWYQQALGQGPEFLTYFQNEAQLDKSGLPSDRFFAERPEGSVSTLKIQRTQQEDSAVYLCASSYGLAGTYEQYFGPGTRLTVT.

The V gene is TRBV7-2, the J gene TRBJ2-1, with TRBD1 matching 9 bases. This CDR3 contains 18 residues. The V gene's germline CDR1 is SGHTA and CDR2 FQGNSA. V dropped 4 bases and J dropped 6; count of bases not matched to a gene: 16. The CDR3 bases are TGTGCCAGCAGCTACCGTCAACCACAGGGGGCGCTTCCCAATGAGCAGTTCTTC. Amino acid sequence: CASSYRQPQGALPNEQFF.

V and J are TRBV29-1 and TRBJ2-7; 7 nucleotides line up with TRBD1. This CDR3 is 13 amino acids long. The germline CDR1 and CDR2 sequences are SQVTM and ANQGSEA. Trimming cost V 6 bases and J 3 bases; bases outside gene matches: 8. CDR3 nucleotide sequence: TGCAGCGTAGATACCGGGACAGACTACGAGCAGTACTTC. Its translation: CSVDTGTDYEQYF.

This chain connects TRBV11-2 to TRBJ2-5; 8 nucleotides match TRBD1. CDR1 is SGHAT and CDR2 is FQNNGV in the germline V gene. CDR3 size: 15 residues. The J segment lost 4 bases and the V segment lost 5 bases, leaving 9 bases of the junction unmatched. CDR3 sequence: CASSPKGQGGETQYF. The CDR3 DNA follows: TGTGCCAGCAGCCCGAAAGGACAGGGAGGAGAGACCCAGTACTTC.

The V and J genes are TRBV2 and TRBJ2-7; D perhaps matches TRBD1 (5 bases). Trimming took off 2 bases at V and 1 base at J, with 9 bases between the two ends. The V gene's germline CDR1 is SNHLY and CDR2 FYNNEI. CDR3 size: 14 residues. This CDR3 reads CASSELGASYEQYF. CDR3 nucleotide sequence: TGTGCCAGCAGTGAACTTGGGGCATCCTACGAGCAGTACTTC. Using reference TRBV2 and TRBJ2-7 for the parts outside the CDR3, the full variable domain is EPEVTQTPSHQVTQMGQEVILRCVPISNHLYFYWYRQILGQKVEFLVSFYNNEISEKSEIFDDQFSVERPDGSNFTLKIRSTKLEDSAMYFCASSELGASYEQYFGPGTRLTVT.

This sequence joins TRBV29-1 and TRBJ2-5, with 9 bases lining up with TRBD2. The CDR3 sequence is 15 residues long. Germline CDR1 SQVTM, CDR2 ANQGSEA. The V gene end was trimmed by 6 bases and the J gene end by 2 bases; junction bases not matched to a gene: 10. The DNA for the CDR3 is TGCAGCGTCACACGACTAGCGGTAGGACAAGAGACCCAGTACTTC. Protein sequence: CSVTRLAVGQETQYF.

The rearrangement links TRBV27 to TRBJ1-2, with D perhaps matching TRBD1 (6 bases). V lost 3 bases and J lost 0, with 8 bases in between. Germline assignment: CDR1 MNHEY and CDR2 SMNVEV (reference sequence). CDR3 length: 14 amino acids. CDR3 residues: CASSFQGSNYGYTF. CDR3 nucleotides: TGTGCCAGCAGTTTTCAGGGGTCTAACTATGGCTACACCTTC.